A selection of T cell receptor beta chains follows, all from one sample in a study of T-cell reconstitution after alpha-beta-depleted transplantation in children. MiXCR, applied by TCRdb to the PCR reads, yields one record per CDR3 protein. The data show approximately 800,000 distinct CDR3 sequences, under 20% seen once. The material was PBMCs, mostly from graft donor cells, obtained 360 days after TCRalphabeta/CD19-depleted stem cell transplant. The receptors stem from a male patient younger than 18 who had a stem cell transplant for acute lymphoblastic leukemia, so the T cells may come from the graft donor. Both conserved end residues are part of each CDR3. A D gene is named only where the DNA matches it firmly. Clone sizes are given selectively: once, few, many, or a class where the clone is expanded.

>few|TRBJ1-2|NA|TRBV7-4
CATPPGGRAENYGYTF
TGTGCCACCCCTCCGGGGGGGCGCGCTGAAAACTATGGCTACACCTTC
>NA|TRBJ2-2|NA|TRBV5-1
CASSLAWGGPNTGELFF
TGCGCCAGCAGCTTGGCTTGGGGAGGCCCGAACACCGGGGAGCTGTTTTTT
>few|TRBJ2-1|TRBD2|TRBV6-5
CASSYSRRLAGGNEQFF
TGTGCCAGCAGTTACTCGAGGCGGCTAGCGGGAGGAAATGAGCAGTTCTTC
>NA|TRBJ2-7|TRBD1|TRBV11-2
CASRPGTAASYEQYF
TGTGCCAGCAGGCCCGGGACAGCCGCCTCCTACGAGCAGTACTTC
>NA|TRBJ2-7|NA|TRBV12-3/TRBV12-4
CASSTEGLGEQYF
TGTGCCAGCAGCACGGAAGGGCTGGGCGAGCAGTACTTC
>NA|TRBJ2-5|NA|TRBV7-6
CASTSGGHLFQETQYF
TGTGCCAGCACTTCTGGGGGACATTTATTCCAAGAGACCCAGTACTTC
>NA|TRBJ2-1|NA|TRBV6-1
CASSQDSLGNEQFF
TGTGCCAGCAGCCAGGACAGCTTGGGCAATGAGCAGTTCTTC
>NA|TRBJ2-7|NA|TRBV4-1
CASSQVPGRWGHYEQYF
TGCGCCAGCAGCCAAGTCCCCGGGCGGTGGGGACATTACGAGCAGTACTTC
>many|TRBJ1-4|TRBD1|TRBV12-3/TRBV12-4
CASSSRTGGSEKLFF
TGTGCCAGCAGTTCCCGAACAGGGGGGAGTGAAAAACTGTTTTTT
>NA|TRBJ2-3|TRBD1|TRBV7-9
CASSLGQEFTDTQYF
TGTGCCAGCAGCCTGGGACAGGAGTTCACAGATACGCAGTATTTT
>many|TRBJ1-1|NA|TRBV5-1
CASSLGALNTEAFF
TGCGCCAGCAGCTTGGGTGCCTTGAACACTGAAGCTTTCTTT